Included here is one T cell receptor beta chain sequence, with context. This record comes from a study of shared clonotypes between healthy human individuals. The V gene's germline CDR1 is MNHNS and CDR2 SASEGT. There are 15 residues in the CDR3. Trimming cost V 6 bases and J 2 bases, with 14 bases left between them. CD8 cells classed as naive were CD45RO-negative and positively selected for CCR7, excluding terminally differentiated effector memory CD45RA+ cells. Sequencing used immunoSEQ multiplex PCR; TCRdb keeps in-frame clones, though not all of them. The table has over 2,000,000 clones, roughly 95% seen once; the top ten hold around 1.7%.

Specimen: naive CD8+ T cells from PBMCs. This chain uses TRBV6-1 with TRBJ2-4, with D perhaps assigned TRBD1 or TRBD2 (6 bases each). The clonotype was recovered from a man aged 18 to 29 in good health. Some clones in this sample may be carry-over from other donors' samples. The CDR3 loop is CASRAGGASKNIQYF. The CDR3 DNA sequence: TGTGCCAGCAGGGCCGGGGGCGCATCCAAAAACATTCAGTACTTC.